These 3 T cell receptor beta chains were all obtained from the same sample, sequenced in a study of CD8 T cells in ankylosing spondylitis. Using its own MiXCR run on the 5' RACE reads, TCRdb lists one record per CDR3 protein. The profile shows around 250,000 distinct CDR3 sequences, around 11% of them singletons. The material sequenced was blood, either unsorted or a sorted T cell fraction (not recorded which). The receptor set was obtained from a male donor with ankylosing spondylitis or in good health (not recorded which).

This clonotype was counted at least ten times. This chain uses TRBV5-1 with TRBJ2-7, with 9 positions matching TRBD1. This CDR3 has 16 amino acids. V lost 4 bases to trimming and J lost 1 base; unmatched junction nucleotides: 9. Germline V gene data show CDR1 as SGHRS and CDR2 as YFSETQ. For the CDR3, the DNA is TGCGCCAGCAGCCGATACAGTGGGACAGGGTCCTACGAGCAGTACTTC. It yields the protein CASSRYSGTGSYEQYF.

In its sample, this clonotype was seen many times. The chain recombines TRBV12-3 or TRBV12-4 with TRBJ2-5, with D tentatively TRBD2 (5 bases). The CDR3 covers 12 residues. V lost 5 bases to trimming and J lost 5 bases, with 9 bases between them. CDR3 region: CASSGSGETQYF. The CDR3 nucleotides are TGTGCCAGCAGTGGGAGTGGGGAGACCCAGTACTTC.

This chain links TRBV28 with TRBJ2-1; D is undetermined. Germline CDR1 and CDR2: MDHEN and SYDVKM. V was trimmed by 6 bases and J by 3 bases, leaving 12 bases between them. CDR3 length: 14 residues. The DNA of the CDR3 is TGTGCCAGCAGCCGTGTGGACCTCTACAATGAGCAGTTCTTC. Its protein is CASSRVDLYNEQFF.